These 2 T cell receptor beta chains were all obtained from the same sample, sequenced in a study of CD8 T cells in Susac syndrome. With random hexamers, reverse transcription was performed on about 0.5 to 1 ug of RNA. MiXCR was run by TCRdb on the immunoSEQ multiplex PCR reads, yielding one entry per CDR3 protein. The data contain over 130,000 distinct CDR3 sequences, around 95% of them singletons. Material for sequencing was CD4+ T cells from PBMCs. These receptors were taken from a human donor with Susac syndrome.

The chain combines TRBV12-3 or TRBV12-4 with TRBJ2-5; 7 positions match TRBD2. J lost 2 bases, V lost 7 bases, and 13 bases had no gene match. The CDR3 sequence is 16 residues long. CDR3 in DNA: TGTGCCAGCACCCTCGAGGCGGGGGTGCCACAAGAGACCCAGTACTTC. As protein: CASTLEAGVPQETQYF.

The chain couples TRBV15 to TRBJ2-7; 7 nucleotides line up with TRBD2. This CDR3 has 14 residues. Germline V gene sequence: CDR1 LNHNV, CDR2 YYDKDF (reference sequence). The V gene end was trimmed by 0 bases and the J gene end by 2 bases; junction bases not matched to a gene: 1. In DNA form, the CDR3 reads TGTGCCACCAGCAGAGAGCTAGCGGCCTACGAGCAGTACTTC. Translation: CATSRELAAYEQYF.